Following are 3 T cell receptor beta chains from one sample sequenced in a study of blood T cells in healthy people across ages. Alongside a J-beta primer mix, a sample-barcoded 5' primer served in a second PCR lasting about 7 to 12 cycles. TCRdb passed the 5' RACE reads through MiXCR, listing each CDR3 protein once. The profile shows around 1,900,000 distinct CDR3 sequences, about two fifths of them singletons. Sequenced material: blood. Every receptor here comes from a human donor in good health.

The chain links TRBV6-2 or TRBV6-3 to TRBJ1-5, with 8 bases aligning to TRBD1. In germline, CDR1 is MNHEY, CDR2 SVGEGT. The CDR3 has 16 amino acids. V dropped 2 bases and J dropped 5; count of bases not matched to a gene: 8. This CDR3 is CASSYRWTGRDQPQHF. The CDR3 bases are TGTGCCAGCAGTTACCGATGGACAGGGAGGGATCAGCCCCAGCATTTT.

This chain links TRBV20-1 with TRBJ1-6, with 7 bases that match TRBD1. This CDR3 comprises 17 residues. The V segment lost 0 bases and the J segment 8 bases; nucleotides outside the gene matches: 13. Germline V gene sequence: CDR1 DFQATT, CDR2 SNEGSKA (reference sequence). The CDR3 spells CSARDSTRDSRDSPLHF. In nucleotides, the CDR3 is TGCAGTGCTAGAGACTCGACCCGGGACAGTAGGGATTCACCCCTCCACTTT.

V is TRBV7-2 and J is TRBJ2-5, with 10 bases identical to TRBD1. The J call may be faulty, since TRBJ2-7 better matches the DNA end. This CDR3 comprises 15 residues. Germline CDR1 SGHTA, CDR2 FQGNSA. The CDR3 loop is CASSVRDRGQYEQYF. CDR3 bases: TGTGCCAGCAGCGTCCGGGACAGGGGTCAATACGAGCAGTACTTC.